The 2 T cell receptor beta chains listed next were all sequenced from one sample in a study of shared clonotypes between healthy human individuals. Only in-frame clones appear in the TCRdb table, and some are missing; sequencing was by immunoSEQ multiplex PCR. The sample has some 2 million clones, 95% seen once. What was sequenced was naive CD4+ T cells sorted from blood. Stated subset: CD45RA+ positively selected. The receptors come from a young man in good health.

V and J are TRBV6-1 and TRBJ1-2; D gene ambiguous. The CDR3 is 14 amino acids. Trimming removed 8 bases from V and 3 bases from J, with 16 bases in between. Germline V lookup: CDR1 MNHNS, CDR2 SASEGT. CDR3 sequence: CASLPVVSYYGYTF. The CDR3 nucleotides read TGTGCCAGCCTCCCGGTAGTCAGCTACTATGGCTACACCTTC.

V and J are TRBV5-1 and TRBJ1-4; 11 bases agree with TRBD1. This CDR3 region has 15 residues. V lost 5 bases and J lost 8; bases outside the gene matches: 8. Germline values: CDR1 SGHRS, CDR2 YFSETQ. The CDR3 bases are TGCGCCAGCAGTCCCGGGACAGGGGGTATGGAAAAACTGTTTTTT. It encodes CASSPGTGGMEKLFF.